The 28 T cell receptor beta chains below were found in one sample sequenced in a study of PD-L1 blockade in urothelial cancer (dated by TCRdb to between 2016 and 2019). Interpreted using the paper, the time point label stands for: pretreatment peripheral blood. The method behind the library was the immunoSEQ multiplex PCR assay. TCRdb carries this immuneACCESS record with in-frame sequences only. Its versions omit some clonotypes, under half of them owing to an unresolved V gene in the studies checked, with the rest unexplained. Within this sample are around 66,000 clones, with about 81% of them counted one time only. In total, the top ten clones hold around 1.7% of the sample. The sequences come from PBMCs, collected around atezolizumab (anti-PD-L1) treatment. The receptors were gathered from a man between 65 and 85 years old with urothelial cancer.

The rearrangement joins TRBV28 to TRBJ2-3; D may be TRBD1 (6 bases). Trimming cost V 5 bases and J 6 bases, with 24 bases left between them. Germline CDR1 and CDR2: MDHEN and SYDVKM. CDR3 length: 17 amino acids. CDR3 sequence: CASSQTPRGSGGDTQYF. In DNA, the CDR3 is TGTGCCAGCAGTCAAACTCCCAGGGGCAGTGGGGGCGATACGCAGTATTTT.

The chain has TRBV5-1 and TRBJ2-3, with TRBD1 matching 11 bases. The CDR3 loop spans 14 amino acids. Germline CDR1 SGHRS, CDR2 YFSETQ. After removal of 4 bases from V and 4 bases from J, the junction contained 2 bases not matched to a gene. The CDR3 region is CASSLGQGADTQYF. CDR3 nucleotides: TGCGCCAGCAGCCTGGGACAGGGGGCAGATACGCAGTATTTT.

CDR3 DNA: TGTGCCAGCAGCTTAGGCTCTAGAGAAAATGAGCAGTTCTTC. Its translation is CASSLGSRENEQFF. The chain joins TRBV7-8 to TRBJ2-1; D not certain. From germline, CDR1 is SGHVS and CDR2 FQNEAQ. V shed 1 base and J shed 7 bases, with 11 bases lying between them. This CDR3 has 14 residues.

Only one count was recorded for this clone. The chain uses TRBV7-2 and TRBJ2-5; perhaps TRBD2 as D (6 bases). The CDR3 length is 14 residues. Trimming took 8 bases from V and 1 from J, leaving 14 bases between them. Germline CDR1 SGHTA, CDR2 FQGNSA. DNA for the CDR3: TGTGCCAGCGGATTAGGGACTGGCCAAGAGACCCAGTACTTC. Its translation is CASGLGTGQETQYF.

The chain uses TRBV27 and TRBJ2-3; 9 bases align to TRBD2. Per the germline V gene, CDR1 is MNHEY and CDR2 is SMNVEV (reference sequence). J gave up 4 bases and V 4 bases, and 6 bases lay outside the gene matches. The CDR3 is made up of 15 amino acids. For the CDR3, the DNA is TGTGCCAGCAGTTCCTTAGCGGGAGTACCAGATACGCAGTATTTT. It is translated as CASSSLAGVPDTQYF.

The V call is TRBV27, the J call TRBJ2-7; D is uncertain. CDR3 length equals 14 residues. Trimming shortened V by 4 bases and J by 6 bases, and 16 bases separated the two germline ends. The V gene's germline CDR1 is MNHEY and CDR2 SMNVEV (reference sequence). This chain's CDR3 is CASSSYPAGFEQYF. In DNA, the CDR3 is TGTGCCAGCAGTTCCTACCCCGCCGGGTTCGAGCAGTACTTC.

The gene calls are TRBV5-6 and TRBJ1-1; maybe TRBD1 (6 bases). Germline lookup yields CDR1 SGHDT and CDR2 YYEEEE. The CDR3 is 17 residues long. V was pared by 4 bases and J by 2 bases, with 21 bases between. CDR3 loop: CASSRPQGFGRNTEAFF. CDR3 DNA: TGTGCCAGCAGCCGCCCACAGGGTTTTGGGCGAAACACTGAAGCTTTCTTT.

The gene calls are TRBV10-1 and TRBJ2-5; D not resolved. The CDR3 length is 15 residues. Trimming took off 3 bases at V and 1 base at J, with 12 bases between the two ends. Germline CDR1 WNHNN, CDR2 SYGVQD (reference sequence). The CDR3 loop reads CASSELGLGQETQYF. The CDR3 nucleotides read TGCGCCAGCAGTGAATTGGGTCTAGGCCAAGAGACCCAGTACTTC.

This chain uses TRBV7-8 with TRBJ2-1, with 7 bases identical to TRBD1. The CDR3 is 16 amino acids. Germline assignment: CDR1 SGHVS and CDR2 FQNEAQ. The J segment lost 9 bases and the V segment lost 3 bases, leaving 14 bases of the junction unmatched. The CDR3 nucleotides are TGTGCCAGCAGCTTCCCTACAAATGACAGGGATGGTGAGCAGTTCTTC. As protein: CASSFPTNDRDGEQFF.

V and J are TRBV4-3 and TRBJ2-1, with 14 bases that match TRBD2. The ends lost 4 bases at V and 7 bases at J; junction bases unmatched: 6. The CDR3 contains 16 residues. CDR1 is LGHNA and CDR2 is YSLEER in the germline V gene. DNA for the CDR3: TGCGCCAGCAGCCTCCGACTAGCGGGAGGGAAGAATGAGCAGTTCTTC. Its protein is CASSLRLAGGKNEQFF.

The J gene is TRBJ1-2, the V gene TRBV19; weak D call: TRBD1 (6 bases). Trimming stripped 4 bases from V and 0 bases from J, with 9 bases between. CDR1 and CDR2 (germline): LNHDA, SQIVND (reference sequence). CDR3 length: 14 amino acids. The CDR3 loop is CASSTWTANYGYTF. CDR3 bases: TGTGCCAGTAGTACCTGGACAGCTAACTATGGCTACACCTTC.

The J gene is TRBJ1-3, the V gene TRBV19; D perhaps matches TRBD1 (6 bases). V lost 4 bases to trimming and J lost 0 bases, with 16 bases between them. CDR1 is LNHDA and CDR2 is SQIVND in the germline V gene (reference sequence). This CDR3 spans 17 amino acids. Here the CDR3 DNA reads TGTGCCAGTAGTACTACCTCGACAGGCAGCTCTGGAAACACCATATATTTT. It yields the protein CASSTTSTGSSGNTIYF.

V is TRBV18 and J is TRBJ2-7, with a possible D match to TRBD2 (6 bases). CDR1 and CDR2 (germline): KGHSH, LQKENI. The CDR3 runs to 17 residues. Trimming shortened V by 1 base and J by 4 bases, and 20 bases separated the two germline ends. The CDR3 DNA is TGTGCCAGCTCACCACAAATACGGACGGGAGTCTTTTACGAGCAGTACTTC. Translated, it gives CASSPQIRTGVFYEQYF.

The rearrangement uses TRBV6-5 and TRBJ2-1, with 12 bases fitting TRBD2. This CDR3 is 15 amino acids long. In germline, CDR1 is MNHEY, CDR2 SVGAGI. The V segment lost 4 bases and the J segment 4 bases; nucleotides outside the gene matches: 2. DNA for the CDR3: TGTGCCAGCAGTTGGACTAGCGGGGAGTACAATGAGCAGTTCTTC. Its translation is CASSWTSGEYNEQFF.

The DNA of the CDR3 is TGTGCCAGTAGTATTGCGGGTCCCGGGGAGCTGTTTTTT. Protein: CASSIAGPGELFF. The gene calls are TRBV19 and TRBJ2-2, with TRBD2 as a possible D gene (5 bases). The CDR3 runs to 13 residues. Deletions cut 3 bases from V and 6 bases from J, with 8 bases between. Germline CDR1 reads LNHDA; CDR2 reads SQIVND (reference sequence).

By share, this clone counts as medium-sized. CDR3 DNA sequence: TGTGCCAGCAGGGAGGGGGCGCCGGACACTGAAGCTTTCTTT. Translation gives CASREGAPDTEAFF. This chain uses TRBV6-5 with TRBJ1-1; the match to TRBD1 covers 7 bases. V trimming: 6 bases; J trimming: 3 bases; junction bases outside the gene matches: 7. The CDR3 loop spans 14 amino acids. CDR1 is MNHEY, CDR2 SVGAGI, per germline.

The chain links TRBV5-1 to TRBJ1-4; D uncertain. V was pared by 4 bases and J by 5 bases, with 9 bases between. This CDR3 spans 13 amino acids. Per the germline V gene, CDR1 is SGHRS and CDR2 is YFSETQ. CDR3 bases: TGCGCCAGCAGCCTGAACACGAATGAAAAACTGTTTTTT. Translation: CASSLNTNEKLFF.

The V call is TRBV6-6, the J call TRBJ2-4; 7 nucleotides line up with TRBD1. The CDR3 contains 15 residues. V lost 6 bases to trimming and J lost 4 bases; unmatched junction nucleotides: 9. Germline assignment: CDR1 MNHNY and CDR2 SVGAGI (reference sequence). CDR3 in amino acids: CASSPKGGDKNIQYF. The CDR3 DNA reads as TGTGCCAGCAGCCCCAAAGGGGGCGATAAAAACATTCAGTACTTC.

The CDR3 spells CASSFSTSGRAGEQYF. DNA of the CDR3: TGTGCCAGCAGTTTCTCAACTAGCGGGAGGGCGGGGGAGCAGTACTTC. J is TRBJ2-7 and V is TRBV27; TRBD2 matches at 13 bases. V gave up 3 bases and J gave up 7 bases; unmatched junction bases: 9. The CDR3 totals 16 residues. The germline CDR1 and CDR2 sequences are MNHEY and SMNVEV (reference sequence).

This clone has only one observation. The genes are TRBV6-5 and TRBJ2-7, with D maybe TRBD1 (6 bases). V lost 5 bases and J lost 6, with 17 bases in between. This CDR3 is 14 amino acids long. Germline CDR1 and CDR2: MNHEY and SVGAGI. The CDR3 region has the DNA TGTGCCAGCAGTCACGGAGACAGGTTAGCCGAGCAGTACTTC. Translation gives CASSHGDRLAEQYF.

This chain uses TRBV28 with TRBJ2-7, with D possibly being TRBD2 (6 bases). V shed 5 bases and J shed 7 bases, with 9 bases lying between them. The CDR3 totals 11 residues. Germline loops: CDR1 MDHEN, CDR2 SYDVKM. In nucleotides, the CDR3 is TGTGCCAGCAGTGCGGGGTTTGAGCAGTACTTC. Its translation: CASSAGFEQYF.

The chain recombines TRBV5-1 with TRBJ1-4; possibly TRBD1 for D (6 bases). Germline CDR1 reads SGHRS; CDR2 reads YFSETQ. The CDR3 loop spans 14 amino acids. V lost 2 bases to trimming and J lost 7 bases, with 12 bases between them. CDR3 sequence: CASSFDRWGEKLFF. The CDR3 DNA follows: TGCGCCAGCAGCTTTGACAGGTGGGGTGAAAAACTGTTTTTT. Filled out from reference TRBV5-1 and TRBJ1-4, the complete variable domain reads KAGVTQTPRYLIKTRGQQVTLSCSPISGHRSVSWYQQTPGQGLQFLFEYFSETQRNKGNFPGRFSGRQFSNSRSEMNVSTLELGDSALYLCASSFDRWGEKLFFGSGTQLSVL.

This sequence joins TRBV19 and TRBJ1-5, with D maybe TRBD1 (5 bases). The CDR3 has 14 amino acids. V lost 5 bases, J lost 7 bases, and 15 bases lay in between. CDR1 is LNHDA and CDR2 is SQIVND in the germline V gene (reference sequence). DNA of the CDR3: TGTGCCAGTAGTCAAGCCCTTAGGGGCCAGCCCCAGCATTTT. Translating gives CASSQALRGQPQHF.

This clone has just a few counts. The chain has TRBV5-5 and TRBJ1-2, with D uncertain. The ends were cut back, 4 bases at V and 4 bases at J, with 14 bases in the middle. The CDR3 covers 14 residues. CDR1 SGHKS and CDR2 YYEKEE come from the germline V gene (reference sequence). The DNA of the CDR3 is TGTGCCAGCAGCCTGACGAAGGCTAGCTATGGCTACACCTTC. This translates into CASSLTKASYGYTF.

This sequence joins TRBV4-2 and TRBJ2-3, with TRBD2 matching over 12 bases. The V gene end was trimmed by 4 bases and the J gene end by 5 bases; junction bases not matched to a gene: 10. Germline lookup yields CDR1 LGHNA and CDR2 YNFKEQ. This CDR3 has 17 residues. CDR3 in amino acids: CASSPGGASGRGDTQYF. DNA of the CDR3: TGTGCCAGCAGCCCGGGTGGGGCTAGCGGGAGGGGAGATACGCAGTATTTT.

The chain carries TRBV28 and TRBJ1-3; tentatively, D is TRBD1 (6 bases). Germline CDR1 reads MDHEN; CDR2 reads SYDVKM. Trimming removed 2 bases from V and 0 bases from J, with 14 bases in between. CDR3 length equals 17 residues. CDR3 loop: CASSLNTGPGSGNTIYF. DNA for the CDR3: TGTGCCAGCAGTTTAAATACAGGGCCGGGCTCTGGAAACACCATATATTTT.

This chain links TRBV4-3 with TRBJ2-7; TRBD1 agrees at 8 bases. CDR3 length: 16 residues. Germline lookup yields CDR1 LGHNA and CDR2 YSLEER. With V trimmed by 0 bases and J by 3 bases, 7 bases remained unmatched. In DNA form, the CDR3 reads TGCGCCAGCAGCCAAGATCTTGCGGACAGGGTCTACGAGCAGTACTTC. This translates into CASSQDLADRVYEQYF.

The chain links TRBV7-2 to TRBJ2-5; 7 positions match TRBD2. Unmatched junction bases numbered 8, after V lost 2 bases and J lost 5 bases. This CDR3 contains 15 residues. CDR1 and CDR2 (germline): SGHTA, FQGNSA. The CDR3 DNA sequence: TGTGCCAGCAGCTTATCAGCGGGGCGTGACGAGACCCAGTACTTC. Amino acid sequence: CASSLSAGRDETQYF.